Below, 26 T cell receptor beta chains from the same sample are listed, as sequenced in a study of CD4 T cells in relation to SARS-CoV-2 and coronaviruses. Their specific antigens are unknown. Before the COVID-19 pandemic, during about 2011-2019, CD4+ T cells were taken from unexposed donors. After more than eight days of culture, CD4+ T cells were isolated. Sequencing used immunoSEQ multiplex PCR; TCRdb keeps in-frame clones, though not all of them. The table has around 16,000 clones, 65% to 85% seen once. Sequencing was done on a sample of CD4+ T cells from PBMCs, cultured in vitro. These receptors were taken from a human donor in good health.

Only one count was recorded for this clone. The DNA for the CDR3 is TGTGCCAGCTCACCAGTCCCCTCAACTGGGGCCAACGTCCTGACTTTC. This gives the protein CASSPVPSTGANVLTF. The V and J genes are TRBV18 and TRBJ2-6; D ambiguous. V was cut by 2 bases and J by 2 bases, with 10 bases left in between. CDR3 length: 16 amino acids. Germline-derived CDR1 and CDR2 are KGHSH and LQKENI.

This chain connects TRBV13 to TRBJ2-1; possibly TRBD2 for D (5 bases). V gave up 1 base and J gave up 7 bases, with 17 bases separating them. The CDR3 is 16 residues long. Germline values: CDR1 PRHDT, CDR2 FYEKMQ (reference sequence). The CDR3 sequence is CASSLVWEQERNEQFF. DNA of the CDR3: TGTGCCAGCAGCTTAGTTTGGGAGCAGGAGAGGAATGAGCAGTTCTTC. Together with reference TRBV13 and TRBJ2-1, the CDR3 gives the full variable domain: AAGVIQSPRHLIKEKRETATLKCYPIPRHDTVYWYQQGPGQDPQFLISFYEKMQSDKGSIPDRFSAQQFSDYHSELNMSSLELGDSALYFCASSLVWEQERNEQFFGPGTRLTVL.

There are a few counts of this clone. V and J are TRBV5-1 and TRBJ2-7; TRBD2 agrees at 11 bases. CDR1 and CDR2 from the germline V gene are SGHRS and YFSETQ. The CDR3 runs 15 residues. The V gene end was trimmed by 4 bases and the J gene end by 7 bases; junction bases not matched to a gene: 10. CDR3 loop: CASSPTTSGIWEQYF. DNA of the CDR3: TGCGCCAGCAGCCCAACGACTAGCGGGATCTGGGAGCAGTACTTC.

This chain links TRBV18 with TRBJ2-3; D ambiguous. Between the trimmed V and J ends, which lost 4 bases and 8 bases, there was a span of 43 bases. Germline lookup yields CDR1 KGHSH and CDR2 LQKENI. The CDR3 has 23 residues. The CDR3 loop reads CASSQKERFRKGHLKSCWGTQYF. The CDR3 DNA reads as TGTGCCAGCTCACAAAAAGAAAGGTTTCGGAAAGGTCACTTGAAATCCTGCTGGGGTACGCAGTATTTT.

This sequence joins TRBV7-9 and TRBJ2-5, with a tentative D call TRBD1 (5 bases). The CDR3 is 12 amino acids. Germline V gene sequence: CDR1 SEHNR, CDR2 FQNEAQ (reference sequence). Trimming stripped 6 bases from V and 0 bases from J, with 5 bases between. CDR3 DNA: TGTGCCAGCAGGGACAACCAAGAGACCCAGTACTTC. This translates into CASRDNQETQYF.

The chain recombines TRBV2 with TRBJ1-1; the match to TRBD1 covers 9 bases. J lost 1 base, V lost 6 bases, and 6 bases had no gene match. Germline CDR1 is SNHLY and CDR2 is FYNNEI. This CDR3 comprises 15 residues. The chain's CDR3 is CASSWATGGNTEAFF. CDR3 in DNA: TGTGCCAGCAGCTGGGCGACAGGGGGGAACACTGAAGCTTTCTTT.

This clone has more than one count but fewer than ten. CDR3 in amino acids: CASSSTTGNYGYTF. In DNA form, the CDR3 reads TGTGCCAGTAGTTCGACGACCGGGAACTATGGCTACACCTTC. V is TRBV19 and J is TRBJ1-2; D unclear. CDR3 length equals 14 residues. V was shortened by 5 bases and J by 2 bases, with 12 bases between the two germline ends. CDR1 LNHDA and CDR2 SQIVND come from the germline V gene (reference sequence).

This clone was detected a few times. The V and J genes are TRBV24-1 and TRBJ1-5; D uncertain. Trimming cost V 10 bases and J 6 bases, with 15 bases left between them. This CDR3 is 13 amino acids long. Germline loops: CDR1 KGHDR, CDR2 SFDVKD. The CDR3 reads CATTPGSGQPQHF. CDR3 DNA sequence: TGTGCCACTACCCCAGGCTCAGGTCAGCCCCAGCATTTT.

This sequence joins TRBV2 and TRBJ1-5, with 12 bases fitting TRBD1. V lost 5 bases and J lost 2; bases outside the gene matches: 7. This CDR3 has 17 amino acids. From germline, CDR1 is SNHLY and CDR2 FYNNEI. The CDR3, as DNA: TGTGCCAGCAGTCGAGGGACAGGGGGCCGTGGCAATCAGCCCCAGCATTTT. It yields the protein CASSRGTGGRGNQPQHF.

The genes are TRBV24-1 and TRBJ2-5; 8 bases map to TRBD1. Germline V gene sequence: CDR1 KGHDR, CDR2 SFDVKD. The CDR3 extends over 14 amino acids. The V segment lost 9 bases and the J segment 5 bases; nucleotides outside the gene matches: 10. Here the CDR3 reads CATSRTGRRETQYF. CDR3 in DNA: TGTGCCACCTCCCGGACAGGGCGGAGGGAGACCCAGTACTTC.

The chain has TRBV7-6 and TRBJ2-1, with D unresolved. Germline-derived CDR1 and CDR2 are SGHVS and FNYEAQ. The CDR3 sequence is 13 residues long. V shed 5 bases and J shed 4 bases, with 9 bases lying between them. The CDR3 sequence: CASSVGDYNEQFF. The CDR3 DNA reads TGTGCCAGCAGCGTGGGCGATTACAATGAGCAGTTCTTC.

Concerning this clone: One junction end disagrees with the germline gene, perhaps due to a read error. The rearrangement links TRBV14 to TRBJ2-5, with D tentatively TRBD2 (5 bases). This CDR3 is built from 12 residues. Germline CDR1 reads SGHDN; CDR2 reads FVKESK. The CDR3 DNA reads TGTGCCAGCAGGCAAGGAGGAGAGACCCAGTACTTC. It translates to CASRQGGETQYF.

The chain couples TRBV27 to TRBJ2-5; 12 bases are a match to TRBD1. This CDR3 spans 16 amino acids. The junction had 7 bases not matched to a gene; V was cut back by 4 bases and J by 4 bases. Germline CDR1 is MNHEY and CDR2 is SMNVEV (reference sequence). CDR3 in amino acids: CASSYRPGQGAETQYF. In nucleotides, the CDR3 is TGTGCCAGCAGTTACCGCCCGGGACAGGGGGCAGAGACCCAGTACTTC.

The CDR3 nucleotides are TGTGCCACCCGTGCGGGAGGGGATGTGGGGGAGCTGTTTTTT. As protein: CATRAGGDVGELFF. This sequence joins TRBV24-1 and TRBJ2-2; 9 bases line up with TRBD2. J was trimmed by 8 bases and V by 9 bases; bases with no gene match: 9. The V gene's germline CDR1 is KGHDR and CDR2 SFDVKD. The CDR3 consists of 14 residues.

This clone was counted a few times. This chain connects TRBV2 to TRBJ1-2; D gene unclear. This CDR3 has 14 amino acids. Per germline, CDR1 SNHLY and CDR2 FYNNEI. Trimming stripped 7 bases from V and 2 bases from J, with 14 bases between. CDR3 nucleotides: TGTGCCAGCACCGGCGACTCCTTCAACTATGGCTACACCTTC. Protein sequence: CASTGDSFNYGYTF.

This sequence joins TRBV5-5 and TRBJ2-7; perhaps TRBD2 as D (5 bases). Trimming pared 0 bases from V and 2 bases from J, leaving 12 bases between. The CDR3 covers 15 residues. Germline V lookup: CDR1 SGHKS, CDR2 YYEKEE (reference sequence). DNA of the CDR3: TGTGCCAGCAGCTTGGTTGCGGGTGTTGCCTACGAGCAGTACTTC. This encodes CASSLVAGVAYEQYF.

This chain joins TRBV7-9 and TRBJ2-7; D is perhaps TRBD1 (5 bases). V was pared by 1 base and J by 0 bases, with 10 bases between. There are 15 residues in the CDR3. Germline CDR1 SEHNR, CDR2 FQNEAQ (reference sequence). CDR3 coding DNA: TGTGCCAGCAGCTTAGGACAGAACCCCTCCTACGAGCAGTACTTC. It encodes CASSLGQNPSYEQYF.

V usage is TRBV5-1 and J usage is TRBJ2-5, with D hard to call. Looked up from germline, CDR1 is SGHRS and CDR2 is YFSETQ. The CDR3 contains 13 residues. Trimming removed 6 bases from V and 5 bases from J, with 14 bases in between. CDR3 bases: TGCGCCAGCATGAGTTCGGCGGCGGAGACCCAGTACTTC. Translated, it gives CASMSSAAETQYF.

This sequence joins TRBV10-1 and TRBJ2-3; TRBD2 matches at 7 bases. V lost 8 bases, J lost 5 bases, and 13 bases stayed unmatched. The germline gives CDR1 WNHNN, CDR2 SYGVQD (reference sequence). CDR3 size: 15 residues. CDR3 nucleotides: TGCGCCAGCTCTCTCGGGGAGGGGAGCGGAGATACGCAGTATTTT. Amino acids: CASSLGEGSGDTQYF.

The CDR3, as DNA: TGTGCCAGCAGTTTTAGGGAATTCTACGAGCAGTACTTC. Protein product: CASSFREFYEQYF. This chain joins TRBV27 and TRBJ2-7; no firm D call. Per germline, CDR1 MNHEY and CDR2 SMNVEV (reference sequence). Trimming shortened V by 3 bases and J by 3 bases, and 9 bases separated the two germline ends. The CDR3 consists of 13 residues.

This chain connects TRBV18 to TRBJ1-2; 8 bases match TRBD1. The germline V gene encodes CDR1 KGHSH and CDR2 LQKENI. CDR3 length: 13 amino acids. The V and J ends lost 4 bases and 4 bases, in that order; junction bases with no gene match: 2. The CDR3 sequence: CASSLDRAYGYTF. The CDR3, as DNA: TGTGCCAGCTCACTGGACAGGGCCTATGGCTACACCTTC.

The CDR3 DNA sequence: TGTGCCAGCAGTTCGACCGGGACGGGCTCCTACAATGAGCAGTTCTTC. Its protein is CASSSTGTGSYNEQFF. The chain joins TRBV6-5 to TRBJ2-1; D tentatively reads TRBD1 or TRBD2 (5 bases each). Germline CDR1 MNHEY, CDR2 SVGAGI. The CDR3 spans 16 residues. V dropped 4 bases and J dropped 0 bases, with 13 bases sitting between them.

For the CDR3, the DNA is TGTGCCAGCAGCTCCCCGGGGTGGAACGAGCAGTACTTC. Residues: CASSSPGWNEQYF. This chain links TRBV7-2 with TRBJ2-7, with a weak D call TRBD2 (5 bases). Trimming cost V 4 bases and J 5 bases, with 12 bases left between them. The CDR3 length is 13 residues. Germline V CDR1 and CDR2: SGHTA, FQGNSA.

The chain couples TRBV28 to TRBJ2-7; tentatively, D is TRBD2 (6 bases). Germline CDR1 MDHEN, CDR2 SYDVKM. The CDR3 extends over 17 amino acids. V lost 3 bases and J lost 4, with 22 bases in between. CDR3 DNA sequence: TGTGCCAGCAGTTTTCTCGGTATGGGACTTAGAGAATACGAGCAGTACTTC. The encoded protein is CASSFLGMGLREYEQYF.

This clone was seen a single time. This chain's CDR3 is CASSSPGLGAYEQYF. The CDR3 DNA sequence: TGTGCCAGCAGCTCCCCGGGACTTGGGGCCTACGAGCAGTACTTC. The rearrangement links TRBV6-2 or TRBV6-3 to TRBJ2-7; a weak D match, TRBD2 (6 bases). The CDR3 consists of 15 residues. Germline lookup yields CDR1 MNHEY and CDR2 SVGEGT. Trimming cost V 6 bases and J 2 bases, with 17 bases left between them.

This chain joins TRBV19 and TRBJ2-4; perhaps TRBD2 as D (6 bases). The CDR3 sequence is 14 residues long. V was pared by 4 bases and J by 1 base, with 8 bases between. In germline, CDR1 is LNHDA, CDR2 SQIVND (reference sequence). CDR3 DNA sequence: TGTGCCAGTAGTAGGGACTTTGCCAAAAACATTCAGTACTTC. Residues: CASSRDFAKNIQYF.